These 31 T cell receptor beta chains share one sample of origin, sequenced in a study of OX40 agonist ivuxolimab in advanced cancers. This table comes from immunoSEQ multiplex PCR, and its TCRdb copy is limited to in-frame clones, with some not included. Of about 82,000 clones in the sample, around four fifths were seen once. Sequences were derived from CD4+ or CD8+ T cells sorted from blood, sampled in a trial of the OX40 agonist ivuxolimab. The receptors derive from an adult with an advanced solid tumor such as melanoma, head and neck, liver or kidney cancer.

This clone was counted only a few times. The chain has TRBV4-2 and TRBJ2-3, with D perhaps given as TRBD1 or TRBD2 (5 bases each). Germline CDR1 reads LGHNA; CDR2 reads YNFKEQ. V gave up 0 bases and J gave up 1 base, with 11 bases separating them. CDR3 size: 16 residues. CDR3 sequence reads: CASSQESRGGTDTQYF. The CDR3 DNA reads TGTGCCAGCAGCCAAGAATCCAGAGGGGGCACAGATACGCAGTATTTT.

CDR3 bases: TGTGCCAGCAGTTTTAGCAGCAATCAGCCCCAGCATTTT. Translated: CASSFSSNQPQHF. The chain recombines TRBV28 with TRBJ1-5; D remains ambiguous. Germline loops: CDR1 MDHEN, CDR2 SYDVKM. This CDR3 spans 13 amino acids. V gave up 3 bases and J gave up 1 base, with 4 bases separating them.

V usage is TRBV7-8 and J usage is TRBJ2-1; possibly TRBD2 for D (5 bases). The CDR3 extends over 15 amino acids. With 1 base removed from V and 7 bases from J, the gap between germline ends came to 14 bases. Germline values: CDR1 SGHVS, CDR2 FQNEAQ. The DNA for the CDR3 is TGTGCCAGCAGCTTAGAGTCGAGGGCTGTTAATGAGCAGTTCTTC. Translated, it gives CASSLESRAVNEQFF. The entire variable domain, with the rest obtained from reference TRBV7-8 and TRBJ2-1, is as follows: GAGVSQSPRYKVAKRGQDVALRCDPISGHVSLFWYQQALGQGPEFLTYFQNEAQLDKSGLPSDRFFAERPEGSVSTLKIQRTQQEDSAVYLCASSLESRAVNEQFFGPGTRLTVL.

The V and J genes are TRBV5-6 and TRBJ1-2; a weak D match, TRBD1 (5 bases). Between the trimmed V and J ends, which lost 3 bases and 6 bases, there was a span of 12 bases. Germline V CDR1 and CDR2: SGHDT, YYEEEE. The CDR3 extends over 13 amino acids. The CDR3 reads CASSWAREDGYTF. CDR3 coding DNA: TGTGCCAGCAGCTGGGCCAGGGAGGATGGCTACACCTTC. The full variable domain, in which reference TRBV5-6 and TRBJ1-2 provide the parts outside the CDR3, is DAGVTQSPTHLIKTRGQQVTLRCSPKSGHDTVSWYQQALGQGPQFIFQYYEEEERQRGNFPDRFSGHQFPNYSSELNVNALLLGDSALYLCASSWAREDGYTFGSGTRLTVV.

The chain joins TRBV18 to TRBJ1-4; D gene unclear. The V end lost 3 bases, the J end lost 8 bases, and 10 bases lay between the germline ends. The CDR3 is 13 amino acids. Germline V lookup: CDR1 KGHSH, CDR2 LQKENI. The CDR3 nucleotides are TGTGCCAGCTCACCGCGACTCGGGGAAAAACTGTTTTTT. Its translation is CASSPRLGEKLFF.

The J gene is TRBJ2-1, the V gene TRBV12-5; D uncertain. The length of the CDR3 is 15 residues. Deletions cut 1 base from V and 13 bases from J, with 20 bases between. Germline loops: CDR1 LGHNT, CDR2 FRNRAP. Here the CDR3 DNA reads TGTGCTAGTGGTTTGGCACTAACTTACAGTGCACTACAGTTCTTC. This codes for CASGLALTYSALQFF.

The chain joins TRBV11-3 to TRBJ2-5, with 7 bases that match TRBD1. V gave up 4 bases and J gave up 5 bases; unmatched junction bases: 4. This CDR3 has 13 amino acids. Germline V gene data show CDR1 as SGHNT and CDR2 as YENEEA. This CDR3 is CASSSGQLETQYF. The DNA of the CDR3 is TGTGCCAGCAGCTCGGGACAGTTGGAGACCCAGTACTTC.

The chain recombines TRBV6-1 with TRBJ2-7, with D possibly being TRBD2 (6 bases). Trimming removed 0 bases at V and 1 base at J, with 7 bases between. This CDR3 spans 14 amino acids. Germline CDR1 MNHNS, CDR2 SASEGT. CDR3 nucleotide sequence: TGTGCCAGCAGTGAAGCGGGGACTTCCTACGAGCAGTACTTC. This encodes CASSEAGTSYEQYF.

This chain uses TRBV4-3 with TRBJ2-3; D remains ambiguous. CDR1 and CDR2 from the germline V gene are LGHNA and YSLEER. The CDR3 is made up of 16 amino acids. V lost 0 bases to trimming and J lost 2 bases, with 12 bases between them. The CDR3: CASSQDYSYYTDTQYF. CDR3 in DNA: TGCGCCAGCAGCCAAGATTACAGCTACTACACAGATACGCAGTATTTT.

V is TRBV6-4 and J is TRBJ1-1; possible D gene TRBD1, 5 bases. The length of the CDR3 is 16 residues. Germline V gene sequence: CDR1 MRHNA, CDR2 SNTAGT. V lost 4 bases and J 5 bases, leaving 20 bases between the germline ends. This CDR3 is CASSAVGIRGGTEAFF. In DNA, the CDR3 is TGTGCCAGCAGTGCCGTCGGGATCCGGGGGGGGACTGAAGCTTTCTTT.

The chain has TRBV10-3 and TRBJ1-3; D possibly corresponds to TRBD1 (5 bases). V was pared by 6 bases and J by 0 bases, with 15 bases between. Germline CDR1 is ENHRY and CDR2 is SYGVKD. The CDR3 totals 16 residues. Written as DNA, the CDR3 is TGTGCCATCAGCGATAGGGGACGGAGCTCTGGAAACACCATATATTTT. As protein: CAISDRGRSSGNTIYF.

The rearrangement joins TRBV7-3 to TRBJ2-3; 9 nucleotides align to TRBD2. The germline V gene encodes CDR1 SGHTA and CDR2 FQGTGA. The ends lost 3 bases at V and 2 bases at J; junction bases unmatched: 3. The CDR3 loop spans 15 amino acids. DNA for the CDR3: TGTGCCAGCAGCTTGAGCGGGGGGCTCACAGATACGCAGTATTTT. It codes for CASSLSGGLTDTQYF.

Only a few counts were recorded for this clone. The V and J genes are TRBV4-3 and TRBJ2-1; TRBD2 matches 12 bases. The trim removed 3 bases at V and 4 bases at J, leaving 10 bases unmatched. The CDR3 spans 18 residues. Per the germline V gene, CDR1 is LGHNA and CDR2 is YSLEER. The CDR3 region is CASSQRVASGGGYNEQFF. DNA of the CDR3: TGCGCCAGCAGCCAGAGGGTGGCTAGCGGGGGGGGGTACAATGAGCAGTTCTTC.

V gene TRBV7-2 combines with J gene TRBJ1-5, with no clear D. The CDR3 is made up of 13 amino acids. Germline V lookup: CDR1 SGHTA, CDR2 FQGNSA. V lost 5 bases to trimming and J lost 7 bases, with 12 bases between them. Written as DNA, the CDR3 is TGTGCCAGCAGCCCCCAATCATACCAGCCCCAGCATTTT. Amino acids: CASSPQSYQPQHF.

This clone was observed a handful of times. The J gene is TRBJ2-2, the V gene TRBV19, with 13 nucleotides matching TRBD2. CDR1 is LNHDA and CDR2 is SQIVND in the germline V gene (reference sequence). This CDR3 has 17 residues. V lost 1 base and J lost 2; bases outside the gene matches: 1. The CDR3 region is CASSIGTSGGNTGELFF. CDR3 DNA sequence: TGTGCCAGTAGTATAGGGACTAGCGGGGGTAACACCGGGGAGCTGTTTTTT. Full variable domain (outside the CDR3, taken from reference TRBV19 and TRBJ2-2): DGGITQSPKYLFRKEGQNVTLSCEQNLNHDAMYWYRQDPGQGLRLIYYSQIVNDFQKGDIAEGYSVSREKKESFPLTVTSAQKNPTAFYLCASSIGTSGGNTGELFFGEGSRLTVL.

This clone came up once. The rearrangement links TRBV7-2 to TRBJ1-1; 7 nucleotides match TRBD1. CDR1 and CDR2 (germline): SGHTA, FQGNSA. The CDR3 spans 13 residues. V lost 5 bases to trimming and J lost 6 bases; unmatched junction nucleotides: 6. The CDR3 sequence: CASSPTGVAEAFF. CDR3 DNA: TGTGCCAGCAGCCCTACAGGGGTTGCTGAAGCTTTCTTT.

This chain links TRBV19 with TRBJ1-5, with 9 bases identical to TRBD1. V was clipped by 3 bases and J by 7 bases; unmatched bases: 13. CDR3 length: 17 amino acids. The germline V gene encodes CDR1 LNHDA and CDR2 SQIVND (reference sequence). The DNA for the CDR3 is TGTGCCAGTAGTATCGGGACAGGGTCTTTACAGGGACAGCCCCAGCATTTT. Translated, it gives CASSIGTGSLQGQPQHF.

The rearrangement joins TRBV7-3 to TRBJ2-2; TRBD1 matches 9 bases. CDR3 length: 15 amino acids. The J segment lost 0 bases and the V segment lost 5 bases, leaving 1 base of the junction unmatched. Germline loops: CDR1 SGHTA, CDR2 FQGTGA. The CDR3 reads CASSRTGANTGELFF. CDR3 coding DNA: TGTGCCAGCAGCCGGACAGGGGCGAACACCGGGGAGCTGTTTTTT.

Notes on this clone: Other DNA sequences within the sample encode an identical CDR3. The rearrangement links TRBV27 to TRBJ1-3; D gene unclear. This CDR3 has 12 residues. In germline, CDR1 is MNHEY, CDR2 SMNVEV (reference sequence). V was pared by 7 bases and J by 2 bases, with 6 bases between. The CDR3 loop reads CASISAGNTIYF. Written as DNA, the CDR3 is TGTGCCAGCATTTCAGCTGGAAACACCATATATTTT.

The chain combines TRBV5-3 with TRBJ1-5; 7 bases align to TRBD1. TRBV5-3 belongs to the ORF category, with a function that is uncertain. The CDR3 contains 17 residues. The ends lost 2 bases at V and 3 bases at J; junction bases unmatched: 11. The CDR3 DNA follows: TGTGCCAGAAGCTTAGATTCCGCGCAGGGGGACAATCAGCCCCAGCATTTT. Translation gives CARSLDSAQGDNQPQHF.

The chain combines TRBV4-3 with TRBJ2-7; D is ambiguous. The CDR3 covers 15 residues. Germline-derived CDR1 and CDR2 are LGHNA and YSLEER. Between the trimmed V and J ends, which lost 1 base and 0 bases, there was a span of 10 bases. Here the CDR3 DNA reads TGCGCCAGCAGCCAAGGAGAAGGATACTCCTACGAGCAGTACTTC. This translates into CASSQGEGYSYEQYF.

This rearrangement joins TRBV7-9 to TRBJ2-2; a weak D match, TRBD1 (6 bases). The CDR3 is 16 residues long. With 3 bases removed from V and 0 bases from J, the gap between germline ends came to 11 bases. Germline V lookup: CDR1 SEHNR, CDR2 FQNEAQ (reference sequence). The CDR3, as DNA: TGTGCCAGCAGCTTTACAGGGTACGCGAACACCGGGGAGCTGTTTTTT. It is translated as CASSFTGYANTGELFF.

The rearrangement links TRBV30 to TRBJ2-1; 7 bases match TRBD2. The trim removed 2 bases at V and 6 bases at J, leaving 16 bases unmatched. This CDR3 is 17 amino acids long. Germline CDR1 is GTSNPN and CDR2 is SVGIG (reference sequence). CDR3 amino acids: CAWSPPRTSWKGNEQFF. Here the CDR3 DNA reads TGTGCCTGGAGTCCTCCCCGGACTAGTTGGAAGGGCAATGAGCAGTTCTTC.

The chain links TRBV19 to TRBJ1-5, with a tentative D call TRBD1 (5 bases). V lost 3 bases and J 2 bases, leaving 11 bases between the germline ends. Germline V gives CDR1 LNHDA, CDR2 SQIVND (reference sequence). The CDR3 totals 15 residues. The CDR3 here is CASSIGGGGNQPQHF. The CDR3 region has the DNA TGTGCCAGTAGTATCGGGGGGGGAGGCAATCAGCCCCAGCATTTT.

The chain is built from TRBV19 and TRBJ2-1, with TRBD1 identical over 9 bases. Germline lookup yields CDR1 LNHDA and CDR2 SQIVND (reference sequence). Trimming removed 8 bases from V and 5 bases from J; junction bases left unmatched: 10. The CDR3 consists of 15 residues. The DNA for the CDR3 is TGTGCCAGTTCCCCCGGGACAGGGACAAACAATGAGCAGTTCTTC. As protein: CASSPGTGTNNEQFF. The full variable domain, completed using reference TRBV19 and TRBJ2-1, is DGGITQSPKYLFRKEGQNVTLSCEQNLNHDAMYWYRQDPGQGLRLIYYSQIVNDFQKGDIAEGYSVSREKKESFPLTVTSAQKNPTAFYLCASSPGTGTNNEQFFGPGTRLTVL.

This rearrangement joins TRBV7-8 to TRBJ1-2; D is unresolved. Trimming stripped 5 bases from V and 0 bases from J, with 10 bases between. There are 14 residues in the CDR3. CDR1 is SGHVS, CDR2 FQNEAQ, per germline. The CDR3 nucleotides read TGTGCCAGCAGCGCGGACCGATCTAACTATGGCTACACCTTC. Translated, it gives CASSADRSNYGYTF. The full variable domain, with the rest looked up from reference TRBV7-8 and TRBJ1-2, is GAGVSQSPRYKVAKRGQDVALRCDPISGHVSLFWYQQALGQGPEFLTYFQNEAQLDKSGLPSDRFFAERPEGSVSTLKIQRTQQEDSAVYLCASSADRSNYGYTFGSGTRLTVV.

The chain carries TRBV11-3 and TRBJ1-1; D is unresolved. The CDR3 consists of 13 residues. V was clipped by 1 base and J by 1 base, with 4 bases between them. Germline-derived CDR1 and CDR2 are SGHNT and YENEEA. CDR3 nucleotide sequence: TGTGCCAGCAGCTTAGGACCGAACACTGAAGCTTTCTTT. This gives the protein CASSLGPNTEAFF.

In its sample, this clone was seen once. The chain has TRBV19 and TRBJ2-1; 9 bases map to TRBD1. There are 14 residues in the CDR3. Germline lookup yields CDR1 LNHDA and CDR2 SQIVND (reference sequence). V dropped 3 bases and J dropped 9; count of bases not matched to a gene: 6. The DNA for the CDR3 is TGTGCCAGTAGTATGGACGGGACAGGGAGTGAGCAGTTCTTC. Its translation: CASSMDGTGSEQFF.

The rearrangement links TRBV7-8 to TRBJ2-2; D unresolved. Trimming took 0 bases from V and 1 from J, leaving 6 bases between them. The CDR3 totals 15 residues. Germline CDR1 SGHVS, CDR2 FQNEAQ. The CDR3 nucleotides read TGTGCCAGCAGCTTAGCGGTTAGGAACACCGGGGAGCTGTTTTTT. Its translation: CASSLAVRNTGELFF.

This rearrangement joins TRBV14 to TRBJ2-2; 15 bases align to TRBD2. This CDR3 has 19 amino acids. Per the germline V gene, CDR1 is SGHDN and CDR2 is FVKESK. J was trimmed by 2 bases and V by 3 bases; bases with no gene match: 7. In DNA form, the CDR3 reads TGTGCCAGCAGCCATGGGACTAGCGGGGGGTCCACAAACACCGGGGAGCTGTTTTTT. Translation gives CASSHGTSGGSTNTGELFF.

This chain links TRBV2 with TRBJ2-2; possible D gene TRBD2, 6 bases. Germline loops: CDR1 SNHLY, CDR2 FYNNEI. CDR3 length: 12 residues. V lost 8 bases and J 5 bases, leaving 9 bases between the germline ends. CDR3 DNA sequence: TGTGCCAGCGCCCGGGAGACCGGGGAGCTGTTTTTT. Its translation: CASARETGELFF.